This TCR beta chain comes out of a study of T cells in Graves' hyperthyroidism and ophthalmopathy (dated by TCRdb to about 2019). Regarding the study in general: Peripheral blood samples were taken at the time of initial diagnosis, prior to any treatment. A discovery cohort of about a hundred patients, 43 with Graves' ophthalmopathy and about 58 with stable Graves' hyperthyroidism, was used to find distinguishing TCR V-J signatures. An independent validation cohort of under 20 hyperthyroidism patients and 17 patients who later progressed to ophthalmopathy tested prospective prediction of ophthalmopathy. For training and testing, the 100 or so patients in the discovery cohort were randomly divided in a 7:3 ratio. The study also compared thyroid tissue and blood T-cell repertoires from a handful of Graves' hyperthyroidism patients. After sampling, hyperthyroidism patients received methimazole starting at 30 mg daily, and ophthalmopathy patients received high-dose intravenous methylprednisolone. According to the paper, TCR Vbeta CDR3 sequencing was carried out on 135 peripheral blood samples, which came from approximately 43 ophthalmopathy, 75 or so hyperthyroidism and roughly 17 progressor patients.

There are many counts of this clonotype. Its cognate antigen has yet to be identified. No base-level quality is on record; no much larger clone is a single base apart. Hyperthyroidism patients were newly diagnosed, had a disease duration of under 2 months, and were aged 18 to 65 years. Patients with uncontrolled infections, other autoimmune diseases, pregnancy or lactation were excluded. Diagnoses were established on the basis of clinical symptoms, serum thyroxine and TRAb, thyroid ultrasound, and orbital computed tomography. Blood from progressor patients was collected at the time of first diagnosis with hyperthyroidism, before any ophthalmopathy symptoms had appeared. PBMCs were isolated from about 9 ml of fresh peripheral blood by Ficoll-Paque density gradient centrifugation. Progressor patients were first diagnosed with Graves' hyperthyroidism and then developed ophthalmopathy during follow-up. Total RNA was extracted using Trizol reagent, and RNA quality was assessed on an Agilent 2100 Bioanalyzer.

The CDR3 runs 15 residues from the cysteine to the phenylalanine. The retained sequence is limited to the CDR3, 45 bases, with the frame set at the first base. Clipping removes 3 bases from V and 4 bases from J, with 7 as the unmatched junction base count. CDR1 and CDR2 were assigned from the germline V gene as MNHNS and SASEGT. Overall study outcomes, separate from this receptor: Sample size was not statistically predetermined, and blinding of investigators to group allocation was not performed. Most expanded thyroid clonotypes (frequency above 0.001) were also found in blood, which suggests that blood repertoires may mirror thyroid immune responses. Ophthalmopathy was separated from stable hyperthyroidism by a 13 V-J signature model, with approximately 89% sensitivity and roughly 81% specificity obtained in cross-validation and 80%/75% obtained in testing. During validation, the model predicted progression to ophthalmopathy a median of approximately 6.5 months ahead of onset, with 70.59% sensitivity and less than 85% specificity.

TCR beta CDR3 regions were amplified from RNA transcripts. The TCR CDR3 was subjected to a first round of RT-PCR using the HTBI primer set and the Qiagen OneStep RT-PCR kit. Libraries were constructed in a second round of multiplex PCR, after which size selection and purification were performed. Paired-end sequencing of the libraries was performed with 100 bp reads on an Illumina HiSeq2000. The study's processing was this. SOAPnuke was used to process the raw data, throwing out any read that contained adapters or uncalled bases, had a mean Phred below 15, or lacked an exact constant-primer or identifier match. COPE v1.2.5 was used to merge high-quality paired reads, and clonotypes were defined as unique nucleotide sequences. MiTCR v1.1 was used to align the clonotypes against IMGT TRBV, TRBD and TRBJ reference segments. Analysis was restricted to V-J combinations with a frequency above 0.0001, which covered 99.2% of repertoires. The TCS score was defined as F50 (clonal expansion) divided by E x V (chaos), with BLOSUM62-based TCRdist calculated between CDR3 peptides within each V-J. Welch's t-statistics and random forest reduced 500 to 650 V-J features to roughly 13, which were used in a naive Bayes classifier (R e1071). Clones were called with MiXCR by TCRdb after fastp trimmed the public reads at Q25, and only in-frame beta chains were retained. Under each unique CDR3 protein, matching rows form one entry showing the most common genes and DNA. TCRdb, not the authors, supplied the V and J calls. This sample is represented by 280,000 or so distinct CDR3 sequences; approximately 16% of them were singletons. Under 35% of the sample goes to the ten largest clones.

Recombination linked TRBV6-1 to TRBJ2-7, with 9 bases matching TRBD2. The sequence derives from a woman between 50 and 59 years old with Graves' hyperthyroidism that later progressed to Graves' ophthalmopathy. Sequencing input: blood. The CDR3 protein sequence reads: CASSDGLAGLYEQYF. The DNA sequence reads TGTGCCAGCAGTGACGGGCTAGCGGGATTATACGAGCAGTACTTC.